This T cell receptor (beta chain) was sequenced during a study of Ad26.COV2.S vaccination and SARS-CoV-2 variants. Germline CDR1 is MGHRA and CDR2 is YSYEKL. This CDR3 spans 16 amino acids. Deletions cut 1 base from V and 3 bases from J, with 16 bases between. Overall study results and limits: Responses of T cells in total may have been underestimated by the TCR breadth and depth analyses. Responses of spike-specific T cells (both CD8+ and CD4+) reportedly showed substantial breadth after vaccination.

TCRdb keeps only in-frame clones here, not all; method: immunoSEQ multiplex PCR. The sample records approximately 400,000 clones, about 85% being singletons. Documented treatment: around 19 received Ad26.COV2.S at low or high dose, single or two shots; five or six received placebo; per-sample allocation not given. Sampling happened 63 days after the first vaccine or placebo injection. The vaccine antigen was prefusion-stabilized Wuhan SARS-CoV-2 spike. Worth noting for this clone: What it recognizes is unknown.

The receptor was isolated from a person aged 18-65 years who received the Ad26.COV2.S COVID-19 vaccine or a placebo. The chain employs TRBV4-1 and TRBJ2-7, with a weak D call TRBD1 (5 bases). The sequencing used peripheral blood, collected in a trial of Ad26.COV2.S vaccine versus placebo. CDR3 protein: CASSQVKGSSLYEQYF. DNA for the CDR3: TGCGCCAGCAGCCAAGTCAAGGGGTCCAGCCTCTACGAGCAGTACTTC.